Following are 4 T cell receptor beta chains from one sample sequenced in a study of Ad26.COV2.S vaccination and SARS-CoV-2 variants. Treatment noted: about 20 received Ad26.COV2.S at low or high dose, single or two shots; about 5 received placebo; per-sample allocation not given. Vaccine and placebo recipients were sampled on day 63 after the first injection. Profiling relied on immunoSEQ multiplex PCR, and the TCRdb table lists in-frame clones only, not all of them. The sample shows 350,000 to 450,000 clones, approximately 90% of them seen only once. The sample was peripheral blood, taken in a trial of Ad26.COV2.S vaccine versus placebo. These receptor sequences come from a person aged 18-65 years who received the Ad26.COV2.S COVID-19 vaccine or a placebo.

CDR3: CSVAVQETQYF. The DNA for the CDR3 is TGCAGCGTGGCAGTCCAAGAGACCCAGTACTTC. The rearrangement uses TRBV29-1 and TRBJ2-5, with D uncertain. V was trimmed by 6 bases and J by 1 base, leaving 6 bases between them. Germline V lookup: CDR1 SQVTM, CDR2 ANQGSEA. CDR3 size: 11 residues.

The V and J genes are TRBV6-1 and TRBJ1-1, with 7 bases identical to TRBD1. Germline V gene data show CDR1 as MNHNS and CDR2 as SASEGT. The CDR3 runs 15 residues. V lost 3 bases, J lost 4 bases, and 8 bases stayed unmatched. CDR3 amino acids: CASSEGRTGTTEAFF. CDR3 nucleotide sequence: TGTGCCAGCAGTGAGGGGAGGACAGGAACCACTGAAGCTTTCTTT.

The chain is built from TRBV24-1 and TRBJ2-4, with TRBD1 matching over 8 bases. Germline loops: CDR1 KGHDR, CDR2 SFDVKD. Trimming cost V 3 bases and J 10 bases; bases outside gene matches: 10. The CDR3 length is 15 residues. CDR3 nucleotide sequence: TGTGCCACCAGTGATCCCGGGACAGGAGGGTATATTCAGTACTTC. Translated, it gives CATSDPGTGGYIQYF.

This clone was observed a single time. The genes are TRBV12-3 or TRBV12-4 and TRBJ1-5, with unresolved D. The V gene lost 1 base and the J gene lost 5 bases, with 6 bases spanning the gap. This CDR3 comprises 13 residues. CDR3: CASSLDGYQPQHF. CDR3 DNA sequence: TGTGCCAGCAGTTTAGACGGGTATCAGCCCCAGCATTTT.